This paragraph covers one T cell receptor beta chain sequence. In the original workflow: Cell counts per sample came from amplifying reference gene primers. Using immunoSEQ multiplex PCR, the repertoire was profiled, and TCRdb retains in-frame clones only, with some absent. Clonal size and the V and J genes are those of that table, whereas D and trimming came from the DNA. The data hold about 220,000 clones, with 84% observed a single time. This specimen belongs to a study of blood T cell repertoires in COVID-19. V gave up 0 bases and J gave up 1 base, with 11 bases separating them. CDR3 length equals 16 residues. Germline V gene lookup returns CDR1 MGHRA and CDR2 YSYEKL.

V is TRBV4-1 and J is TRBJ2-3; D may be TRBD1 (6 bases). The sequenced material came from peripheral blood. This TCR was sampled from a man in his forties or fifties who had recovered from COVID-19. CDR3 in DNA: TGCGCCAGCAGCCAAGATGACAGGCGAGGCACAGATACGCAGTATTTT. It specifies CASSQDDRRGTDTQYF.